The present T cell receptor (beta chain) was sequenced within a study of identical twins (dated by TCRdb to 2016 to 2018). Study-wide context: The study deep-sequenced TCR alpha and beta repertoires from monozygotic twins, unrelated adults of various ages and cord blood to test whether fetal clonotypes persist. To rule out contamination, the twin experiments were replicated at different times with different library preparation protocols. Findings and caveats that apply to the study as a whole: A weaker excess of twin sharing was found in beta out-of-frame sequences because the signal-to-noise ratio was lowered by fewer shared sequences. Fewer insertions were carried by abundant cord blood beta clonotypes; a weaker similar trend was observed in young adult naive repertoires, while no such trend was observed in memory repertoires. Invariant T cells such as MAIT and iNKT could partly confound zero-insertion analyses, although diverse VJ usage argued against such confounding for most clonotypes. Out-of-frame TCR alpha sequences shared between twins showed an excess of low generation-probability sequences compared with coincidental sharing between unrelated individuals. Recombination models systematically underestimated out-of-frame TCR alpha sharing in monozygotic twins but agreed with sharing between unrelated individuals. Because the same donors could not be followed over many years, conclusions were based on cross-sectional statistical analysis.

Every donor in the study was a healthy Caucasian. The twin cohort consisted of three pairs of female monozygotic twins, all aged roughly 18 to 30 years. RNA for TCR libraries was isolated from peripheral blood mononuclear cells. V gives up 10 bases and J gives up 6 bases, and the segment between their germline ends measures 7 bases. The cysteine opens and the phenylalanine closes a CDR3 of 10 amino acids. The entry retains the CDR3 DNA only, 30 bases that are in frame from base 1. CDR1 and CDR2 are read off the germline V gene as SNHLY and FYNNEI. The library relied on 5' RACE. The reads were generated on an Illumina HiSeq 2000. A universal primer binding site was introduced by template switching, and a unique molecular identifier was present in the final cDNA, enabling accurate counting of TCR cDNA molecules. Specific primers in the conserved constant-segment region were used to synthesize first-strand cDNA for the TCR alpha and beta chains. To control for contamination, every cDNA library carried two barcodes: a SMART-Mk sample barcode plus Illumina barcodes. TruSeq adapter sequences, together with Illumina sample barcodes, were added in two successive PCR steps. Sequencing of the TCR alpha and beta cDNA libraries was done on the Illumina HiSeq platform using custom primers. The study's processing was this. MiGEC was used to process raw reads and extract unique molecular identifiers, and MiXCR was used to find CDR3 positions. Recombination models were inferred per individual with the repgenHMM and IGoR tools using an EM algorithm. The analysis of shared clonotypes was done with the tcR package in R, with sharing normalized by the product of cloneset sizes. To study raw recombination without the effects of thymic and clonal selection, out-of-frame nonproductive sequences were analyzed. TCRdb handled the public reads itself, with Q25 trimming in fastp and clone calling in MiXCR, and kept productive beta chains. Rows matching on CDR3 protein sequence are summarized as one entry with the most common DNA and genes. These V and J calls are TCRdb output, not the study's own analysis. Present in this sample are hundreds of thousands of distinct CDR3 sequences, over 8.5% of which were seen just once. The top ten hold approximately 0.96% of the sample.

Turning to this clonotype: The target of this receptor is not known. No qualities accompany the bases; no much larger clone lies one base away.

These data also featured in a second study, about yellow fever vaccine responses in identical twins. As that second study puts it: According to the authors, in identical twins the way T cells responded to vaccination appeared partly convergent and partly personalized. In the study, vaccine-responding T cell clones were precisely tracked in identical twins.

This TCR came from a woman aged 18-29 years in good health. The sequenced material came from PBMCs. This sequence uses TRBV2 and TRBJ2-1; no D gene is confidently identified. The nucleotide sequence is TGTGCCACCAAGGGCAATGAGCAGTTCTTC. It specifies CATKGNEQFF.